One sample yielded the 10 T cell receptor beta chains listed below, sequenced in a study of OX40 agonist ivuxolimab in advanced cancers. The protocol was immunoSEQ multiplex PCR, while the TCRdb copy is restricted to in-frame clones and leaves out a portion. The sample gives about 86,000 clones, around 90% of which show up once; 8.7% is in the top ten. The specimen comprised CD4+ or CD8+ T cells sorted from blood, sampled in a trial of the OX40 agonist ivuxolimab. These receptors were taken from an adult with an advanced solid tumor such as melanoma, head and neck, liver or kidney cancer.

This clone was recorded once. J is TRBJ1-1 and V is TRBV7-6; D may be TRBD1 (6 bases). CDR3 length equals 17 residues. Germline V gene sequence: CDR1 SGHVS, CDR2 FNYEAQ. Trimming took off 6 bases at V and 4 bases at J, with 24 bases between the two ends. In nucleotides, the CDR3 is TGTGCCAGCAGGTCACTGAACGGACAGCGATTCTGCACTGAAGCTTTCTTT. This translates into CASRSLNGQRFCTEAFF.

This clone came up a few times. This chain connects TRBV11-3 to TRBJ2-4; possibly TRBD1 or TRBD2 for D (5 bases each). The CDR3 loop spans 13 amino acids. Trimming shortened V by 5 bases and J by 9 bases, and 14 bases separated the two germline ends. Germline V gene lookup returns CDR1 SGHNT and CDR2 YENEEA. CDR3 DNA sequence: TGTGCCAGCAGCGCCGGGACCAAGGGCATTCAGTACTTC. Protein: CASSAGTKGIQYF.

This clone was seen once. The chain couples TRBV6-6 to TRBJ2-1, with no clear D. The CDR3 is 13 amino acids. The V gene lost 10 bases and the J gene lost 3 bases, with 13 bases spanning the gap. Germline CDR1 is MNHNY and CDR2 is SVGAGI (reference sequence). The DNA of the CDR3 is TGTGCCACTCAGCTGGCACTCTACAATGAGCAGTTCTTC. Residues: CATQLALYNEQFF.

V usage is TRBV27 and J usage is TRBJ2-7, with D perhaps TRBD1 (5 bases). Per germline, CDR1 MNHEY and CDR2 SMNVEV (reference sequence). V gave up 2 bases and J gave up 0 bases, with 11 bases separating them. The CDR3 has 15 amino acids. This CDR3 reads CASSLNVDSSYEQYF. The CDR3 region has the DNA TGTGCCAGCAGTTTAAACGTAGACAGCTCCTACGAGCAGTACTTC.

The V call is TRBV6-4, the J call TRBJ2-3, with D hard to call. V was trimmed by 3 bases and J by 4 bases, leaving 11 bases between them. The germline gives CDR1 MRHNA, CDR2 SNTAGT. The CDR3 loop spans 14 amino acids. The CDR3 loop reads CASSERGEADTQYF. The DNA of the CDR3 is TGTGCCAGCAGTGAACGTGGAGAAGCAGATACGCAGTATTTT.

J is TRBJ2-5 and V is TRBV19; a possible D gene is TRBD1 (6 bases). Deletions cut 7 bases from V and 5 bases from J, with 14 bases between. The CDR3 has 13 amino acids. CDR1 is LNHDA, CDR2 SQIVND, per germline (reference sequence). The CDR3 loop is CASTEQGAETQYF. The CDR3 DNA sequence: TGTGCCAGTACCGAACAGGGAGCGGAGACCCAGTACTTC.

The chain is built from TRBV7-9 and TRBJ2-3; D is ambiguous. Trimming took off 5 bases at V and 3 bases at J, with 6 bases between the two ends. The CDR3 has 12 amino acids. Germline V lookup: CDR1 SEHNR, CDR2 FQNEAQ (reference sequence). The DNA for the CDR3 is TGTGCCAGCAGCCAATCGACAGATACGCAGTATTTT. Its translation is CASSQSTDTQYF.

The chain joins TRBV2 to TRBJ2-3, with 11 positions matching TRBD2. Germline trimming cut 5 bases from V and 0 bases from J; bases unmatched to any gene: 1. The CDR3 runs to 15 residues. Germline loops: CDR1 SNHLY, CDR2 FYNNEI. The chain's CDR3 is CASSRTSGSTDTQYF. The CDR3 nucleotides read TGTGCCAGCAGTCGGACTAGCGGGAGCACAGATACGCAGTATTTT. Using reference TRBV2 and TRBJ2-3 for the parts outside the CDR3, the full variable domain is EPEVTQTPSHQVTQMGQEVILRCVPISNHLYFYWYRQILGQKVEFLVSFYNNEISEKSEIFDDQFSVERPDGSNFTLKIRSTKLEDSAMYFCASSRTSGSTDTQYFGPGTRLTVL.

V is TRBV5-1 and J is TRBJ2-4; TRBD1 agrees at 8 bases. In germline, CDR1 is SGHRS, CDR2 YFSETQ. V was clipped by 0 bases and J by 5 bases; unmatched bases: 7. This CDR3 contains 16 residues. Here the CDR3 reads CASSLGLDRVQNIQYF. The CDR3 DNA reads TGCGCCAGCAGCTTGGGCTTGGACAGGGTGCAAAACATTCAGTACTTC.

The V gene is TRBV19, the J gene TRBJ1-1; TRBD1 agrees at 7 bases. The CDR3 extends over 14 amino acids. V dropped 1 base and J dropped 4; count of bases not matched to a gene: 3. Germline values: CDR1 LNHDA, CDR2 SQIVND (reference sequence). CDR3 bases: TGTGCCAGTAGTATAGTCAGGGGGTCCACTGAAGCTTTCTTT. As protein: CASSIVRGSTEAFF.